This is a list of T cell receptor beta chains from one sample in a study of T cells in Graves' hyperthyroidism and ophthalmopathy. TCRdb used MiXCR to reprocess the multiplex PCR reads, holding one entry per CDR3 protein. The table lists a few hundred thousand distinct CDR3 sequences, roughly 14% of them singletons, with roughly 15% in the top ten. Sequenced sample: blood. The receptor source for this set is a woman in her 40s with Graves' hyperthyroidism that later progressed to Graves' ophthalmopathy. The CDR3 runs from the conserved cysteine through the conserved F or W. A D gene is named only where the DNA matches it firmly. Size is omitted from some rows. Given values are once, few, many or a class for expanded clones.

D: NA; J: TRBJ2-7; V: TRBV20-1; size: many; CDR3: CSARGGLGEQYF; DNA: TGCAGTGCCAGAGGGGGTTTGGGTGAGCAGTACTTC
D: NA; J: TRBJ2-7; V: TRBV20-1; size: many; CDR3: CSASGASYEQYF; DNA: TGCAGTGCCTCGGGGGCGTCCTACGAGCAGTACTTC
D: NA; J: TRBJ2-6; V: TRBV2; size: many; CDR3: CASKPPGANVLTF; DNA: TGTGCCAGTAAACCCCCTGGGGCCAACGTCCTGACTTTC
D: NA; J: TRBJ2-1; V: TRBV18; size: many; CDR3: CASSPPGGEQFF; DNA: TGTGCCAGCTCACCACCGGGGGGTGAGCAGTTCTTC
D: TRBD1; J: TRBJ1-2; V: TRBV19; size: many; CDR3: CASSIDGQGRRTF; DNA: TGTGCCAGTAGTATAGATGGACAGGGGCGGAGGACCTTC
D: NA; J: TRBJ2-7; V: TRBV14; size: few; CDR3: CASSQPGLRSAYEQYF; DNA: TGTGCCAGCAGCCAGCCGGGACTCCGATCGGCCTACGAGCAGTACTTC
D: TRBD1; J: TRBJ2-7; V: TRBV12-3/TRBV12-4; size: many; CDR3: CASSHKPGQGVTRRWIEQYF; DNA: TGTGCCAGCAGCCATAAACCGGGACAGGGAGTGACGAGGCGTTGGATCGAGCAGTACTTC
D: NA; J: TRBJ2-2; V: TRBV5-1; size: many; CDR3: CASSLEGSVYAGELFF; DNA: TGCGCCAGCAGCTTGGAAGGATCGGTGTACGCCGGGGAGCTGTTTTTT
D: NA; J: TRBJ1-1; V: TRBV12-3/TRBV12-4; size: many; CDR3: CASSPPNTEAFF; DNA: TGTGCCAGCAGTCCTCCTAACACTGAAGCTTTCTTT
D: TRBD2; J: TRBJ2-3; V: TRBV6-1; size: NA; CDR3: CASSKAGEPDTQYF; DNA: TGTGCCAGCAGTAAGGCGGGAGAACCAGATACGCAGTATTTT
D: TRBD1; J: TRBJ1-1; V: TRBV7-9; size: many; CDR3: CASSAGTVEAFF; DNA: TGTGCCAGCAGCGCCGGGACAGTTGAAGCTTTCTTT
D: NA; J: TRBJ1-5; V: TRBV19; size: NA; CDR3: CTSSISGGQPQHF; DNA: TGTACCAGTAGTATATCCGGGGGACAGCCCCAGCATTTT
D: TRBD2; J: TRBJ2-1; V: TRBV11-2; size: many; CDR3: CASSLFRGSSYNEQFF; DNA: TGTGCCAGCAGCTTATTCCGCGGGAGCTCCTACAATGAGCAGTTCTTC
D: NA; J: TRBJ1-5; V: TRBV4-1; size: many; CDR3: CASSQLEDQPQHF; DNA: TGCGCCAGCAGCCAATTGGAGGATCAGCCCCAGCATTTT
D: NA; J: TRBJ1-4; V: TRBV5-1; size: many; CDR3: CASSLVFNEKLFF; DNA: TGCGCCAGCAGCTTGGTCTTTAATGAAAAACTGTTTTTT
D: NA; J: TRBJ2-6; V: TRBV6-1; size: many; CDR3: CAIWDLGGANVLTF; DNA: TGTGCCATTTGGGATTTGGGTGGGGCCAACGTCCTGACTTTC
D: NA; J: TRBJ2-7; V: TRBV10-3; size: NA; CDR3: CAISEGAGEQYF; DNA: TGTGCCATCAGCGAGGGGGCGGGAGAGCAGTACTTC
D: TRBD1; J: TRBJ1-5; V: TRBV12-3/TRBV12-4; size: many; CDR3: CASSPHRGAGQPQHF; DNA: TGTGCCAGCAGTCCCCACAGGGGGGCGGGTCAGCCCCAGCATTTT
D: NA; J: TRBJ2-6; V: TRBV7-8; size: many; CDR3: CASSFARAFGSGANVLTF; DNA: TGTGCCAGCAGCTTTGCTCGGGCCTTCGGGTCTGGGGCCAACGTCCTGACTTTC
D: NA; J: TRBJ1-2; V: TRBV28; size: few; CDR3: CASSPITGGYGYTF; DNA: TGTGCCAGCAGTCCAATCACGGGCGGGTATGGCTACACCTTC
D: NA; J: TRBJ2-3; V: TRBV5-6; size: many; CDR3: CASSGDSTDTQYF; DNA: TGTGCCAGCAGCGGCGATAGCACAGATACGCAGTATTTT
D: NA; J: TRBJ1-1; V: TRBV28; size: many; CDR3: CASSIGTFEAFF; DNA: TGTGCCAGCAGCATTGGGACATTTGAAGCTTTCTTT
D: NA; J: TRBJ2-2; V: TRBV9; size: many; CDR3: CASTAVAVGVSGELFF; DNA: TGTGCCAGCACCGCGGTGGCGGTGGGCGTATCCGGGGAGCTGTTTTTT
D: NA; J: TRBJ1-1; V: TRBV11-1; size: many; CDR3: CASSPHRETEAFF; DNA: TGTGCCAGCAGCCCACACAGGGAAACTGAAGCTTTCTTT
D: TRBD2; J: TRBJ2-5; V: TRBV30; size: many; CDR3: CAWRAGAAAGETQYF; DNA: TGTGCCTGGAGGGCGGGAGCCGCGGCGGGGGAGACCCAGTACTTC
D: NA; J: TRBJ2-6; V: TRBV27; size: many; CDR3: CASSSGANVLTF; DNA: TGTGCCAGCAGCTCTGGGGCCAACGTCCTGACTTTC
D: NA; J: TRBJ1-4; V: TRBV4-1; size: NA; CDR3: CASSQAWGATNEKLFF; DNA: TGCGCCAGCAGCCAGGCGTGGGGGGCAACTAATGAAAAACTGTTTTTT
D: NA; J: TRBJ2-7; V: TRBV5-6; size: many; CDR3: CASSPRGVIGYSYEQYF; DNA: TGTGCCAGCAGCCCTCGGGGAGTAATAGGTTACTCCTACGAGCAGTACTTC
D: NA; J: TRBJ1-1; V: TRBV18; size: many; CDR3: CASSPLDGGEAFF; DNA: TGTGCCAGCTCACCACTAGACGGGGGTGAAGCTTTCTTT
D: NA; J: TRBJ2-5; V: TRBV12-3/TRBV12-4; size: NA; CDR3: CASRTGVSETQYF; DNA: TGTGCCAGCAGAACGGGAGTTAGCGAGACCCAGTACTTC
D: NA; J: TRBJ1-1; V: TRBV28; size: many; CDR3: CASSLSRMEAFF; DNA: TGTGCCAGCAGCTTATCCCGAATGGAAGCTTTCTTT
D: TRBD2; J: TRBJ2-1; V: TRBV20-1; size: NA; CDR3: CSAPHHGLAGNNEQFF; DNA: TGCAGTGCCCCCCACCATGGACTAGCGGGAAACAATGAGCAGTTCTTC
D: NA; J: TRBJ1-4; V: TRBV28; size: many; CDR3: CASRGGYNEKLFF; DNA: TGTGCCAGCAGAGGGGGGTATAATGAAAAACTGTTTTTT
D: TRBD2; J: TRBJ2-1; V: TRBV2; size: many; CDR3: CASRPLAEGGQFF; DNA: TGTGCCAGCAGGCCACTAGCGGAGGGGGGGCAGTTCTTC
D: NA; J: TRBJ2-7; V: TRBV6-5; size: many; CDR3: CASSYDKDYEQYF; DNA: TGTGCCAGCAGTTACGACAAGGATTACGAGCAGTACTTC
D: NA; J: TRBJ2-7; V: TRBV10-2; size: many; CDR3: CASSRSTYEQYF; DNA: TGCGCCAGCAGCCGCAGCACGTACGAGCAGTACTTC
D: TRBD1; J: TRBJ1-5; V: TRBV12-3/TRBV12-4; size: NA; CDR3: CANSLRRTGGNQAQHF; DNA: TGTGCCAACAGTTTAAGACGGACAGGGGGCAATCAGGCCCAGCATTTT
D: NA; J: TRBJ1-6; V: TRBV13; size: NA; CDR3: CASSLGTQSSYNSPLHF; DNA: TGTGCCAGCAGCCTCGGGACGCAGAGCTCCTATAATTCACCCCTCCACTTT
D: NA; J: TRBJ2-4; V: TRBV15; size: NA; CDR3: CATSRDGQGSNIQYF; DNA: TGTGCCACCAGCAGAGATGGGCAGGGATCAAACATTCAGTACTTC
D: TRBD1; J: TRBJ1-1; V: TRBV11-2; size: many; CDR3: CASSFLTGTTEAFF; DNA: TGTGCCAGCAGCTTTCTGACAGGGACGACTGAAGCTTTCTTT
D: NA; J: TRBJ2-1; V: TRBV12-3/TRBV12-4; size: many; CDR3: CASSLAWAGNEQFF; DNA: TGTGCCAGCAGTTTAGCTTGGGCGGGCAATGAGCAGTTCTTC
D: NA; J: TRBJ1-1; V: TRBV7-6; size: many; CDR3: CASSLALGMNTEAFF; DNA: TGTGCCAGCAGCTTAGCGTTGGGGATGAACACTGAAGCTTTCTTT
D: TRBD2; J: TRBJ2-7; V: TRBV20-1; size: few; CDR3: CSAGGTSGAPGQYF; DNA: TGCAGTGCTGGGGGGACTAGCGGGGCTCCCGGGCAGTACTTC
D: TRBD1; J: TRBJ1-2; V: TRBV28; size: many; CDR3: CASSLHPGQGLYGYTF; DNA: TGTGCCAGCAGCTTGCACCCGGGACAGGGGCTCTATGGCTACACCTTC
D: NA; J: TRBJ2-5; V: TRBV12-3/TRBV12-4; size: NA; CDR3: CASSLALQGTAGETQYF; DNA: TGTGCCAGCAGTTTAGCTCTTCAGGGGACGGCGGGAGAGACCCAGTACTTC
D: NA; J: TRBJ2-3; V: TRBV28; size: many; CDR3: CASNPPHHRTDTQYF; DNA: TGTGCCAGCAACCCACCTCACCATCGCACAGATACGCAGTATTTT
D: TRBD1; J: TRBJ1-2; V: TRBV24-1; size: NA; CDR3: CATSDPGTAIGYTF; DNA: TGTGCCACCAGTGACCCCGGGACAGCTATAGGCTACACCTTC
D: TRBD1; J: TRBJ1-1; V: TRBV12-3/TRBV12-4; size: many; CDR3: CASSPGTGDVTEAFF; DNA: TGTGCCAGCAGTCCCGGGACAGGGGATGTAACTGAAGCTTTCTTT
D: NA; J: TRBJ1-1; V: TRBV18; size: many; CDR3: CASSPPQLNTEAFF; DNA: TGTGCCAGCTCACCACCCCAGTTGAACACTGAAGCTTTCTTT
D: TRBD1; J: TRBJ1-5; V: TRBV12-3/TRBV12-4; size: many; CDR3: CASARDRFDQPQHF; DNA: TGTGCCAGCGCACGGGACAGATTTGATCAGCCCCAGCATTTT
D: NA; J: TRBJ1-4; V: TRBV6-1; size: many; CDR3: CASSPRAGHPNEKLFF; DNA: TGTGCCAGCAGTCCCCGGGCGGGACACCCTAATGAAAAACTGTTTTTT
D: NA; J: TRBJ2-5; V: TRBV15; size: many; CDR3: CATSRDLGAETQYF; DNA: TGTGCCACCAGCAGAGACCTCGGGGCGGAGACCCAGTACTTC
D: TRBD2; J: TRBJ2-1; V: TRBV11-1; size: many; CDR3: CASSLGLGESDEQFF; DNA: TGTGCCAGCAGCTTGGGACTAGGAGAATCGGATGAGCAGTTCTTC
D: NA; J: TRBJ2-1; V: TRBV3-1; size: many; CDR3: CASSQRVGVGNNEQFF; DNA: TGTGCCAGCAGCCAAAGAGTGGGAGTTGGAAACAATGAGCAGTTCTTC
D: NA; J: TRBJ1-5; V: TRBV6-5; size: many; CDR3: CASSYSPKGNQPQHF; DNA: TGTGCCAGCAGTTACTCACCCAAAGGGAATCAGCCCCAGCATTTT
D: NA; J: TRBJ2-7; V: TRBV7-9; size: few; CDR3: CASSSPPGDSYEQYF; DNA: TGTGCCAGCAGCTCCCCTCCCGGGGACTCCTACGAGCAGTACTTC
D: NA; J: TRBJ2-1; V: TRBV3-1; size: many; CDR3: CASSLTGPNEQFF; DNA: TGTGCCAGCAGCCTCACGGGCCCGAATGAGCAGTTCTTC
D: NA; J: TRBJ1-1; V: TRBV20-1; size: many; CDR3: CSARTTQSYTEAFF; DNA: TGCAGTGCTAGAACGACCCAATCTTACACTGAAGCTTTCTTT
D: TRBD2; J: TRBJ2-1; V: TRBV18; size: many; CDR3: CASSPPGLAGANEQFF; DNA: TGTGCCAGCTCACCTCCGGGACTAGCGGGAGCAAATGAGCAGTTCTTC
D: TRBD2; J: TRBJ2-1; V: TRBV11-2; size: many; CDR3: CASSSLAGGPYEQFF; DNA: TGTGCCAGCAGCTCCCTAGCGGGAGGGCCCTATGAGCAGTTCTTC